The 18 T cell receptor beta chains below all came from one sample that was sequenced in a study of metastatic and nonmetastatic thyroid tumors. The entire patient cohort was treatment-naive prior to thyroid surgery. TCRdb recomputed clones from the PCR reads via MiXCR. Of 40,000 or so clones in the sample, around a fifth were seen once. The sample comprised blood. The receptors stem from a female donor with papillary thyroid cancer or a benign thyroid nodule (not recorded which). Some clones in this sample may be carry-over from other donors' samples.

This clone came up many times. The chain has TRBV28 and TRBJ1-1; no definite D call. Trimming took 8 bases from V and 7 from J, leaving 14 bases between them. The germline V gene has CDR1 MDHEN and CDR2 SYDVKM. CDR3 length: 12 residues. CDR3 nucleotide sequence: TGTGCCAGCGGAGCTCGTTGGGATGAAGCTTTCTTT. As protein: CASGARWDEAFF.

By its share, this clone is medium-sized (0.01 to 0.1%). The rearrangement uses TRBV6-4 and TRBJ2-1, with 10 bases fitting TRBD2. The V segment lost 7 bases and the J segment 4 bases; nucleotides outside the gene matches: 7. Germline assignment: CDR1 MRHNA and CDR2 SNTAGT. The CDR3 length is 15 residues. Here the CDR3 reads CASIKAGGQYNEQFF. CDR3 coding DNA: TGTGCCAGCATTAAAGCGGGAGGGCAGTACAATGAGCAGTTCTTC.

This clone was detected ten times or more. The chain links TRBV5-1 to TRBJ2-1; D gene uncertain. The CDR3 has 13 amino acids. Germline loops: CDR1 SGHRS, CDR2 YFSETQ. V was shortened by 7 bases and J by 10 bases, with 18 bases between the two germline ends. The CDR3 protein is CASSVSPPREQFF. The CDR3 DNA reads TGCGCCAGCTCGGTAAGTCCCCCAAGGGAGCAGTTCTTC. Together with reference TRBV5-1 and TRBJ2-1, the CDR3 gives the full variable domain: KAGVTQTPRYLIKTRGQQVTLSCSPISGHRSVSWYQQTPGQGLQFLFEYFSETQRNKGNFPGRFSGRQFSNSRSEMNVSTLELGDSALYLCASSVSPPREQFFGPGTRLTVL.

The chain employs TRBV6-2 or TRBV6-3 and TRBJ2-2; 9 nucleotides agree with TRBD2. Per germline, CDR1 MNHEY and CDR2 SVGEGT. The V gene end was trimmed by 6 bases and the J gene end by 5 bases; junction bases not matched to a gene: 16. The CDR3 loop spans 18 amino acids. CDR3 region: CASSYPSGTSTRTGELFF. The DNA for the CDR3 is TGTGCCAGCAGCTACCCTAGCGGGACGTCCACGAGGACCGGGGAGCTGTTTTTT.

Notes on this clone: Sequence at one end of the junction differs from germline and may be a read error. The rearrangement links TRBV6-2 or TRBV6-3 to TRBJ2-3; D unresolved. This CDR3 is 17 amino acids long. Germline V CDR1 and CDR2: MNHEY, SVGEGT. The CDR3 bases are TGTGCCAGCAGGAGGTTCGGGCGTTACCATGGCACATATACGCAGTATTTT. Translation: CASRRFGRYHGTYTQYF.

This clone has a count of ten or more. The gene calls are TRBV5-1 and TRBJ1-2, with unresolved D. Trimming removed 3 bases at V and 7 bases at J, with 13 bases between. This CDR3 has 13 amino acids. The germline V gene has CDR1 SGHRS and CDR2 YFSETQ. The CDR3 region has the DNA TGCGCCAGCAGCTCCCCTGAAGGTCTTGGCTACACCTTC. Translation gives CASSSPEGLGYTF.

This clone is medium-sized (0.01 to 0.1%). The CDR3 nucleotides are TGTGCCAGCAGTGAAGATGGGGGGCAGGGGAATCAGCCCCAGCATTTT. This translates into CASSEDGGQGNQPQHF. V is TRBV6-1 and J is TRBJ1-5, with D possibly being TRBD1 (6 bases). V dropped 1 base and J dropped 4 bases, with 14 bases sitting between them. Germline V gene lookup returns CDR1 MNHNS and CDR2 SASEGT. This CDR3 has 16 residues.

The chain has TRBV10-1 and TRBJ2-7; 8 bases line up with TRBD1. The V and J ends lost 4 bases and 3 bases, in that order; junction bases with no gene match: 2. The germline CDR1 and CDR2 sequences are WNHNN and SYGVQD (reference sequence). CDR3 length equals 13 residues. CDR3 loop: CASSAGQDYEQYV. The CDR3 region has the DNA TGCGCCAGCAGTGCGGGACAGGACTACGAGCAGTACGTC.

The V gene is TRBV18, the J gene TRBJ1-3; D gene uncertain. CDR3 length equals 17 residues. Trimming took 3 bases from V and 1 from J, leaving 16 bases between them. Germline assignment: CDR1 KGHSH and CDR2 LQKENI. The CDR3 loop is CASSPRAERSSGNTIYF. CDR3 in DNA: TGTGCCAGCTCACCTCGGGCAGAGAGAAGTTCTGGAAACACCATATATTTT.

This clone is deemed medium-sized (0.01 to 0.1%). This chain joins TRBV27 and TRBJ2-2, with a tentative D call TRBD1 (6 bases). Germline V CDR1 and CDR2: MNHEY, SMNVEV (reference sequence). The length of the CDR3 is 13 residues. V lost 4 bases, J lost 8 bases, and 11 bases lay in between. CDR3 DNA: TGTGCCAGCAGTTACCAGGGGTTTGGGGAGCTGTTTTTT. It codes for CASSYQGFGELFF.

The chain uses TRBV3-1 and TRBJ2-7, with D maybe TRBD2 (6 bases). Germline V lookup: CDR1 LGHDT, CDR2 YNNKEL (reference sequence). The CDR3 runs 14 residues. The V and J ends lost 3 bases and 4 bases respectively, with 13 bases between them. The CDR3 reads CASSHGTDGYEQYF. The CDR3 region has the DNA TGTGCCAGCAGCCATGGGACTGACGGATACGAGCAGTACTTC.

At least ten counts were recorded for this clone. The chain recombines TRBV28 with TRBJ1-5; unclear D gene. There are 16 residues in the CDR3. The V end lost 6 bases, the J end lost 1 base, and 16 bases lay between the germline ends. From germline, CDR1 is MDHEN and CDR2 SYDVKM. For the CDR3, the DNA is TGTGCCAGCAGCCTAATCCAGGTGAGGAGCAATCAGCCCCAGCATTTT. Protein sequence: CASSLIQVRSNQPQHF. The complete variable domain, with remaining parts taken from reference TRBV28 and TRBJ1-5, reads DVKVTQSSRYLVKRTGEKVFLECVQDMDHENMFWYRQDPGLGLRLIYFSYDVKMKEKGDIPEGYSVSREKKERFSLILESASTNQTSMYLCASSLIQVRSNQPQHFGDGTRLSIL.

This clone occurred many times. The CDR3 loop is CASRGRGMRGYTF. The CDR3 DNA reads TGTGCCAGCAGGGGAAGGGGAATGCGTGGCTACACCTTC. The V call is TRBV6-2 or TRBV6-3, the J call TRBJ1-2; tentative D call: TRBD1 (5 bases). CDR1 and CDR2 (germline): MNHEY, SVGEGT. V lost 6 bases to trimming and J lost 7 bases, with 15 bases between them. The CDR3 length is 13 residues.

This clone was counted ten times or more. The chain is built from TRBV5-4 and TRBJ2-7; maybe TRBD1 (7 bases). CDR3 length equals 15 residues. CDR1 and CDR2 (germline): SGHNT, YYREEE (reference sequence). V was clipped by 1 base and J by 6 bases, with 17 bases between them. CDR3 bases: TGTGCCAGCAGCTTGAAGTACCAGGGGGGAAGCGAGCAGTACTTC. Amino acid sequence: CASSLKYQGGSEQYF.

This clone was seen repeatedly, ten times or more. The chain carries TRBV20-1 and TRBJ2-2; the D gene is possibly TRBD1 (5 bases). V was shortened by 7 bases and J by 1 base, with 13 bases between the two germline ends. Germline V gene data show CDR1 as DFQATT and CDR2 as SNEGSKA (reference sequence). This CDR3 spans 14 amino acids. The CDR3 DNA reads as TGCAGTGTCCAGGACACCGAGAACACCGGGGAGCTGTTTTTT. This encodes CSVQDTENTGELFF.

This clone was picked up a small number of times. Since a much larger clone is just one base distant, this may be a read error. V gene TRBV28 combines with J gene TRBJ2-7; the D gene is possibly TRBD1 (5 bases). The CDR3 is made up of 15 amino acids. Germline CDR1 reads MDHEN; CDR2 reads SYDVKM. CDR3 DNA sequence: TGTGCCAGCATCCCCTGGGGCGGTCTGAACTACGATCAGTACTTC. This codes for CASIPWGGLNYDQYF.

The V gene is TRBV6-1, the J gene TRBJ2-1; a weak D match, TRBD1 (5 bases). V lost 4 bases and J lost 8, with 15 bases in between. Germline V CDR1 and CDR2: MNHNS, SASEGT. The CDR3 is made up of 14 amino acids. The CDR3 DNA follows: TGTGCCAGCAGTGCGACAGTGGGCTGGGATGAGCAGTTCTTC. Protein: CASSATVGWDEQFF.

The gene calls are TRBV7-8 and TRBJ2-1; TRBD1 agrees at 9 bases. V lost 8 bases and J lost 9; bases outside the gene matches: 11. Germline loops: CDR1 SGHVS, CDR2 FQNEAQ. This CDR3 is 14 amino acids long. The CDR3 sequence is CASYKTGGYGEQFF. CDR3 bases: TGTGCCAGCTATAAGACAGGGGGATACGGTGAGCAGTTCTTC.